The 9 T cell receptor beta chains presented below share a single source sample, sequenced in a study of molecular identifiers for immune sequencing clone quantification. MiXCR, applied by TCRdb to the PCR reads, yields one record per CDR3 protein. The table lists 300,000 to 400,000 distinct CDR3 sequences, roughly 23% of them singletons. Sequenced: naive CD8+ T cells from blood, with Jurkat cell RNA spiked in. Sample subset: FACS-sorted CD8+CD4-CCR7+CD45RA+ naive T cells. Receptors were obtained from a human donor in good health. Some libraries in this study had Jurkat cell RNA spiked in.

The chain is built from TRBV4-1 and TRBJ2-7; D possibly corresponds to TRBD1 (7 bases). The CDR3 has 15 amino acids. The germline CDR1 and CDR2 sequences are MGHRA and YSYEKL. Trimming removed 4 bases from V and 3 bases from J, with 16 bases in between. Written as DNA, the CDR3 is TGCGCCAGCAGCCGAGGAGGGGGCGCCATCTACGAGCAGTACTTC. Its protein product is CASSRGGGAIYEQYF.

This clonotype showed up many times. The chain carries TRBV7-2 and TRBJ1-3; perhaps TRBD1 as D (5 bases). Germline V gene lookup returns CDR1 SGHTA and CDR2 FQGNSA. Trimming left V 6 bases short and J 0 bases short, with 18 bases between. CDR3 length: 17 residues. CDR3 nucleotide sequence: TGTGCCAGCAGTCCCAGGGTCGGCAGCAGCTCTGGAAACACCATATATTTT. This translates into CASSPRVGSSSGNTIYF.

The table lists this clonotype with many counts. An end of the junction differs from the germline gene, which may be a read error. This sequence joins TRBV29-1 and TRBJ2-1; D may be TRBD2 (6 bases). The CDR3 contains 11 residues. CDR1 and CDR2 from the germline V gene are SQVTM and ANQGSEA. The CDR3 loop is CSVEVSGGRIF. The CDR3 nucleotides read TGCAGCGTTGAAGTGTCCGGGGGAAGAATCTTC.

This clonotype was detected ten times or more. The CDR3 is CASSLGLGGLSTDTQYF. For the CDR3, the DNA is TGTGCCAGCAGCTTAGGACTCGGGGGACTGAGCACAGATACGCAGTATTTT. The chain uses TRBV7-2 and TRBJ2-3, with D tentatively TRBD2 (6 bases). Germline lookup yields CDR1 SGHTA and CDR2 FQGNSA. Trimming shortened V by 1 base and J by 0 bases, and 14 bases separated the two germline ends. The length of the CDR3 is 17 residues.

As concerns this clonotype: This sequence may be a read error, since a much larger clone differs from it by one base. V usage is TRBV4-1 and J usage is TRBJ1-5; 8 positions agree with TRBD1. The CDR3 covers 15 residues. Germline CDR1 is MGHRA and CDR2 is YSYEKL. V shed 1 base and J 3 bases; nucleotides not matched to a gene: 2. In DNA form, the CDR3 reads TGCGCCAGCAGCCAAGGGGACAGGTCCAATCAGCCCCAGCATTTT. It translates to CASSQGDRSNQPQHF.

The table lists this clonotype with many counts. The gene calls are TRBV7-8 and TRBJ1-1; D may be TRBD1 (6 bases). The V end lost 5 bases, the J end lost 6 bases, and 16 bases lay between the germline ends. The CDR3 totals 14 residues. The germline CDR1 and CDR2 sequences are SGHVS and FQNEAQ. CDR3 amino acids: CASSHMRGKPEAFF. The CDR3, as DNA: TGTGCCAGCAGCCACATGAGGGGGAAGCCTGAAGCTTTCTTT.

This clonotype was counted many times. The chain has TRBV20-1 and TRBJ2-1; a weak D match, TRBD1 (6 bases). CDR1 is DFQATT, CDR2 SNEGSKA, per germline (reference sequence). Trimming stripped 6 bases from V and 2 bases from J, with 11 bases between. The CDR3 has 13 amino acids. DNA for the CDR3: TGCAGTGCCCACAGGGAGACCTACAATGAGCAGTTCTTC. This gives the protein CSAHRETYNEQFF.

This clonotype was counted at least ten times. The chain combines TRBV2 with TRBJ2-5, with D perhaps assigned TRBD1 or TRBD2 (6 bases each). Trimming stripped 0 bases from V and 1 base from J, with 9 bases between. Per the germline V gene, CDR1 is SNHLY and CDR2 is FYNNEI. CDR3 size: 15 residues. The CDR3 is CASSEAWGAQETQYF. CDR3 in DNA: TGTGCCAGCAGTGAAGCATGGGGGGCCCAAGAGACCCAGTACTTC.

This chain connects TRBV7-2 to TRBJ2-5; no reliable D call. CDR1 is SGHTA, CDR2 FQGNSA, per germline. This CDR3 contains 17 residues. Trimming shortened V by 2 bases and J by 1 base, and 17 bases separated the two germline ends. Here the CDR3 DNA reads TGTGCCAGCAGCTTAAACGTTTGGACCACTACCCAAGAGACCCAGTACTTC. Encoded protein: CASSLNVWTTTQETQYF.